A single sample gave rise to the 29 T cell receptor beta chains below, sequenced in a study of cytomegalovirus exposure and HLA in healthy donors. In the PCR, 60 Vbeta and 13 Jbeta primers were used. The table came from immunoSEQ multiplex PCR; TCRdb's copy has only in-frame clones and leaves some out. Of about 200,000 clones detected, roughly 85% appear once; the ten largest clones hold approximately 2.4%. The sample taken for sequencing was PBMCs. The receptor set was obtained from a woman between 45 and 65 years old in good health and CMV-seronegative.

Only one count was recorded for this clone. J is TRBJ1-5 and V is TRBV6-1, with TRBD1 matching 8 bases. This CDR3 comprises 14 residues. Germline V gene sequence: CDR1 MNHNS, CDR2 SASEGT. The V gene end was trimmed by 7 bases and the J gene end by 4 bases; junction bases not matched to a gene: 6. CDR3 DNA: TGTGCCAGCACCGCATGGACAGGGAATCAGCCCCAGCATTTT. It translates to CASTAWTGNQPQHF.

This clone was counted between two and nine times. CDR3 residues: CASSERANTEAFF. The CDR3 coding sequence is TGTGCCAGCAGTGAACGAGCGAACACTGAAGCTTTCTTT. The chain couples TRBV6-1 to TRBJ1-1, with D uncertain. Per the germline V gene, CDR1 is MNHNS and CDR2 is SASEGT. CDR3 length: 13 residues. The V and J ends lost 2 bases and 1 base respectively, with 5 bases between them.

This sequence joins TRBV29-1 and TRBJ2-1; D possibly corresponds to TRBD1 (6 bases). The CDR3 runs to 12 residues. CDR1 is SQVTM, CDR2 ANQGSEA, per germline. Trimming left V 6 bases short and J 2 bases short, with 8 bases between. The chain's CDR3 is CSVGQTYNEQFF. The CDR3 bases are TGCAGCGTAGGACAGACCTACAATGAGCAGTTCTTC.

This clone has just a few counts. V and J are TRBV19 and TRBJ1-2; 9 bases agree with TRBD1. Germline CDR1 LNHDA, CDR2 SQIVND (reference sequence). V was pared by 3 bases and J by 2 bases, with 4 bases of the junction left unmatched. The CDR3 has 15 residues. The CDR3: CASSIFGQGNYGYTF. CDR3 nucleotides: TGTGCCAGTAGTATTTTTGGACAGGGGAACTATGGCTACACCTTC.

The rearrangement joins TRBV10-3 to TRBJ2-1, with D maybe TRBD2 (6 bases). The CDR3 loop spans 18 amino acids. The V gene lost 3 bases and the J gene lost 0 bases, with 18 bases spanning the gap. In germline, CDR1 is ENHRY, CDR2 SYGVKD. CDR3 in amino acids: CAISDPTDPGGSYNEQFF. Written as DNA, the CDR3 is TGTGCCATCAGTGACCCGACAGATCCCGGGGGCTCCTACAATGAGCAGTTCTTC.

The J gene is TRBJ2-2, the V gene TRBV18; 10 bases are a match to TRBD2. The CDR3 runs 16 residues. Unmatched junction bases numbered 4, after V lost 2 bases and J lost 4 bases. Germline-derived CDR1 and CDR2 are KGHSH and LQKENI. Here the CDR3 reads CASSPTIAGGTGELFF. The CDR3 coding sequence is TGTGCCAGCTCACCAACGATAGCGGGAGGCACCGGGGAGCTGTTTTTT.

The DNA for the CDR3 is TGTGCCAGCAGTTACCGACAGGGAGGCACTGAAGCTTTCTTT. Translation: CASSYRQGGTEAFF. The J gene is TRBJ1-1, the V gene TRBV27, with 7 bases that match TRBD1. The CDR3 is 14 amino acids. V shed 4 bases and J 4 bases; nucleotides not matched to a gene: 6. Looked up from germline, CDR1 is MNHEY and CDR2 is SMNVEV (reference sequence).

V gene TRBV28 combines with J gene TRBJ2-5, with no clear D. The V and J ends lost 4 bases and 7 bases respectively, with 10 bases between them. This CDR3 has 12 amino acids. Germline loops: CDR1 MDHEN, CDR2 SYDVKM. The CDR3 nucleotides read TGTGCCAGCAGTTCCAGGATTGTGACCCAGTACTTC. Its translation is CASSSRIVTQYF.

About this clone itself: Relative to the germline gene, one junction end is altered; a read error may explain this. J is TRBJ2-7 and V is TRBV7-9, with 7 bases fitting TRBD2. The CDR3 is 16 amino acids. Germline loops: CDR1 SEHNR, CDR2 FQNEAQ (reference sequence). In DNA, the CDR3 is TGTTCCAGCAGCCCCAGGGTAGCGGGTAATCTCTACGAGCAGTACTTC. This gives the protein CSSSPRVAGNLYEQYF.

The chain has TRBV30 and TRBJ2-7, with TRBD2 as a possible D gene (6 bases). The CDR3 is 18 amino acids. The germline V gene has CDR1 GTSNPN and CDR2 SVGIG (reference sequence). V lost 1 base, J lost 2 bases, and 24 bases lay in between. In nucleotides, the CDR3 is TGTGCCTGGAGTGCCCTGGACGGATTTAGCGGCTCTACCTACGAGCAGTACTTC. Translating it yields CAWSALDGFSGSTYEQYF.

CDR3 loop: CASSTGGAYNEQFF. CDR3 nucleotides: TGTGCCAGCAGCACGGGAGGGGCCTACAATGAGCAGTTCTTC. The chain employs TRBV7-7 and TRBJ2-1, with 8 bases lining up with TRBD2. Germline V CDR1 and CDR2: SSHAT, FNYEAQ (reference sequence). J was trimmed by 2 bases and V by 5 bases; bases with no gene match: 2. CDR3 size: 14 residues.

The chain recombines TRBV19 with TRBJ1-1; 8 bases match TRBD1. Germline trimming cut 0 bases from V and 6 bases from J; bases unmatched to any gene: 15. The CDR3 contains 18 residues. Germline V gives CDR1 LNHDA, CDR2 SQIVND (reference sequence). CDR3 nucleotide sequence: TGTGCCAGTAGTATAGATTCCCCTCGGACAGGGTTGTATGCTGAAGCTTTCTTT. Residues: CASSIDSPRTGLYAEAFF.

The chain carries TRBV2 and TRBJ2-3; 10 nucleotides line up with TRBD2. Trimming removed 9 bases from V and 0 bases from J; junction bases left unmatched: 6. Germline CDR1 SNHLY, CDR2 FYNNEI. There are 15 residues in the CDR3. The CDR3 sequence: CARTGTSVSTDTQYF. Written as DNA, the CDR3 is TGTGCCAGAACCGGGACTAGCGTTAGCACAGATACGCAGTATTTT.

The chain carries TRBV6-1 and TRBJ1-2, with 8 bases fitting TRBD1. Germline V gene sequence: CDR1 MNHNS, CDR2 SASEGT. Trimming removed 6 bases from V and 3 bases from J; junction bases left unmatched: 3. The CDR3 runs 13 residues. Here the CDR3 reads CASRTGAYYGYTF. Here the CDR3 DNA reads TGTGCCAGCAGGACAGGGGCGTACTATGGCTACACCTTC.

This clone was seen a few times. The chain's CDR3 is CASSLDPTGVRTF. As DNA, the CDR3 is TGTGCCAGCAGCTTGGACCCGACAGGGGTTAGGACTTTC. This chain links TRBV5-5 with TRBJ2-6; TRBD1 matches at 8 bases. Germline lookup yields CDR1 SGHKS and CDR2 YYEKEE (reference sequence). With V trimmed by 0 bases and J by 18 bases, 8 bases remained unmatched. This CDR3 spans 13 amino acids.

The chain joins TRBV7-9 to TRBJ2-7; TRBD2 aligns across 12 bases. CDR3 size: 16 residues. The V gene end was trimmed by 5 bases and the J gene end by 2 bases; junction bases not matched to a gene: 7. Germline CDR1 reads SEHNR; CDR2 reads FQNEAQ (reference sequence). The CDR3 coding sequence is TGTGCCAGCAGCCCCCAGACTAGCGGGAGCCCCTACGAGCAGTACTTC. Residues: CASSPQTSGSPYEQYF.

This clone has only a few counts. The rearrangement uses TRBV19 and TRBJ2-2; D is ambiguous. The V end was cut by 9 bases, the J end by 0 bases, with 11 bases between. This CDR3 region has 14 residues. The germline V gene encodes CDR1 LNHDA and CDR2 SQIVND (reference sequence). The CDR3 DNA reads TGTGCCAGCACCCGCAACTCGAACACCGGGGAGCTGTTTTTT. Amino acids: CASTRNSNTGELFF. Complete variable domain (other parts from reference TRBV19 and TRBJ2-2): DGGITQSPKYLFRKEGQNVTLSCEQNLNHDAMYWYRQDPGQGLRLIYYSQIVNDFQKGDIAEGYSVSREKKESFPLTVTSAQKNPTAFYLCASTRNSNTGELFFGEGSRLTVL.

This sequence joins TRBV29-1 and TRBJ2-3, with D possibly being TRBD2 (6 bases). The V gene's germline CDR1 is SQVTM and CDR2 ANQGSEA. There are 14 residues in the CDR3. The CDR3 nucleotides read TGCAGGGTTTCAGGCGGAGGGTCGGCAGATACGCAGTATTTT. Residues: CRVSGGGSADTQYF.

J is TRBJ1-5 and V is TRBV19, with TRBD1 as a possible D gene (6 bases). Germline CDR1 and CDR2: LNHDA and SQIVND (reference sequence). CDR3 size: 15 residues. Trimming removed 8 bases at V and 0 bases at J, with 14 bases between. The CDR3 DNA sequence: TGTGCCAGTGCGCGAGAACAGGGTAGCAATCAGCCCCAGCATTTT. Translating gives CASAREQGSNQPQHF.

This chain joins TRBV27 and TRBJ2-1; maybe TRBD1 (5 bases). V gave up 5 bases and J gave up 3 bases, with 11 bases separating them. CDR1 is MNHEY and CDR2 is SMNVEV in the germline V gene (reference sequence). The CDR3 is 14 residues long. The CDR3 DNA is TGTGCCAGCAGTGACTCCGGACACTACAATGAGCAGTTCTTC. This sequence encodes CASSDSGHYNEQFF.

J is TRBJ2-7 and V is TRBV18; 8 bases fit TRBD1. V shed 3 bases and J 3 bases; nucleotides not matched to a gene: 1. CDR1 KGHSH and CDR2 LQKENI come from the germline V gene. This CDR3 has 13 amino acids. CDR3 in amino acids: CASSPTGDYEQYF. The CDR3 DNA is TGTGCCAGCTCACCGACAGGGGACTACGAGCAGTACTTC.

This rearrangement joins TRBV10-2 to TRBJ1-1; D perhaps matches TRBD1 (6 bases). This CDR3 region has 14 residues. Looked up from germline, CDR1 is WSHSY and CDR2 is SAAADI. Trimming removed 8 bases at V and 4 bases at J, with 17 bases between. CDR3 amino acids: CASRITGYITEAFF. CDR3 nucleotides: TGCGCCAGCCGAATTACAGGGTATATCACTGAAGCTTTCTTT.

CDR3 sequence (DNA): TGCAGTGCTCCTAACTACTACGAGCAGTACTTC. It codes for CSAPNYYEQYF. V gene TRBV20-1 combines with J gene TRBJ2-7, with D unresolved. Germline loops: CDR1 DFQATT, CDR2 SNEGSKA (reference sequence). This CDR3 is 11 amino acids long. Trimming pared 5 bases from V and 3 bases from J, leaving 8 bases between.

The rearrangement uses TRBV6-6 and TRBJ2-7; no definite D call. The V end was cut by 3 bases, the J end by 0 bases, with 6 bases between. The CDR3 runs to 13 residues. Germline CDR1 reads MNHNY; CDR2 reads SVGAGI (reference sequence). The CDR3 DNA follows: TGTGCCAGCAGTTATTACGGCTCCTACGAGCAGTACTTC. Amino acids: CASSYYGSYEQYF.

This clone showed up just once. This chain links TRBV15 with TRBJ2-1; tentative D call: TRBD2 (5 bases). The CDR3 runs 21 residues. Germline V gene data show CDR1 as LNHNV and CDR2 as YYDKDF (reference sequence). V lost 3 bases to trimming and J lost 0 bases, with 27 bases between them. CDR3 residues: CATSSPLGARRPDSSYNEQFF. In DNA form, the CDR3 reads TGTGCCACCAGCAGCCCGCTCGGCGCCAGGAGGCCAGATAGCTCCTACAATGAGCAGTTCTTC. The variable domain in full, with the rest retrieved from reference TRBV15 and TRBJ2-1, is DAMVIQNPRYQVTQFGKPVTLSCSQTLNHNVMYWYQQKSSQAPKLLFHYYDKDFNNEADTPDNFQSRRPNTSFCFLDIRSPGLGDTAMYLCATSSPLGARRPDSSYNEQFFGPGTRLTVL.

The chain couples TRBV6-4 to TRBJ2-1; D perhaps matches TRBD1 (5 bases). Trimming pared 2 bases from V and 7 bases from J, leaving 9 bases between. The CDR3 has 13 amino acids. In germline, CDR1 is MRHNA, CDR2 SNTAGT. This chain's CDR3 is CASSDLRGNEQFF. CDR3 DNA sequence: TGTGCCAGCAGTGACCTAAGGGGAAATGAGCAGTTCTTC.

The table lists this clone with a few counts. The chain joins TRBV6-1 to TRBJ1-6; TRBD1 agrees at 9 bases. J was trimmed by 6 bases and V by 9 bases; bases with no gene match: 6. This CDR3 contains 14 residues. Germline assignment: CDR1 MNHNS and CDR2 SASEGT. In DNA, the CDR3 is TGTGCCAGTTTCGGACAGGGGCGTAATTCACCCCTCCACTTT. This encodes CASFGQGRNSPLHF.

The genes are TRBV6-6 and TRBJ1-2; 8 nucleotides align to TRBD1. The J segment lost 4 bases and the V segment lost 5 bases, leaving 6 bases of the junction unmatched. The CDR3 is made up of 14 amino acids. In germline, CDR1 is MNHNY, CDR2 SVGAGI (reference sequence). CDR3 in DNA: TGTGCCAGCAGTCCCGGGACAGGACTCTATGGCTACACCTTC. Its translation: CASSPGTGLYGYTF.

This rearrangement joins TRBV27 to TRBJ2-3; 10 nucleotides line up with TRBD2. Germline V gene data show CDR1 as MNHEY and CDR2 as SMNVEV (reference sequence). V trimming: 5 bases; J trimming: 4 bases; junction bases outside the gene matches: 9. This CDR3 contains 16 residues. In DNA form, the CDR3 reads TGTGCCAGCAGTACTTCAGCGGGAGGGGTGCCAGATACGCAGTATTTT. It translates to CASSTSAGGVPDTQYF.